The sequence of this T cell receptor (beta chain) was determined in a study of blood T cells in healthy people across ages. V was cut by 5 bases and J by 2 bases, with 12 bases left in between. The germline V gene encodes CDR1 SEHNR and CDR2 FQNEAQ (reference sequence). The CDR3 sequence is 14 residues long. About this clonotype: Its specificity is unknown.

The study's findings and limits: Higher diversity, along with more naive CD4+ cells, distinguished long-lived donors from aged donors. Age advanced and TCR beta diversity per million T cells fell, roughly linearly.

PCR was performed a second time for about 6 to 12 cycles using a sample-barcoded 5' primer and a J-beta primer mix. One entry per CDR3 protein, called by TCRdb with MiXCR from the 5' RACE reads. The data contain about 1,400,000 distinct CDR3 sequences, around 55% of them singletons. The receptor was isolated from a man aged 18 to 35 in good health. The sample was blood. The chain is built from TRBV7-9 and TRBJ2-5; no reliable D call. This CDR3 is CASSPLLAQETQYF. CDR3 bases: TGTGCCAGCAGCCCCCTCCTGGCTCAAGAGACCCAGTACTTC.